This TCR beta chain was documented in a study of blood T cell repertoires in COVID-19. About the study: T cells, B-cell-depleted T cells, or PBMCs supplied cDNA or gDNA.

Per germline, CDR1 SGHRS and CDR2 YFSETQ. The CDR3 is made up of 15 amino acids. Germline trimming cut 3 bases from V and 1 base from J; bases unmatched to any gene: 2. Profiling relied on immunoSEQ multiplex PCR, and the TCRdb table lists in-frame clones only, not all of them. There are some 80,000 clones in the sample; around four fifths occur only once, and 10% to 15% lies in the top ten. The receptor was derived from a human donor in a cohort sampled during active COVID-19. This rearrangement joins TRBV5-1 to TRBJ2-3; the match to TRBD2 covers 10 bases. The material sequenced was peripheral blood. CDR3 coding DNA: TGCGCCAGCAGCTCTCTAGCGGGGGGCACAGATACGCAGTATTTT. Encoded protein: CASSSLAGGTDTQYF.